Listed below are T cell receptor beta chains from one sample, sequenced in a study of human T cells and chemical hapten exposure. TCRdb passed the RACE reads through MiXCR, listing each CDR3 protein once. The sample yields some 110,000 distinct CDR3 sequences, less than 35% seen once. The sample consisted of whole blood, taken in connection with sensitization to the hapten diphenylcyclopropenone (DPC). The receptors stem from a middle-aged man with alopecia areata. Some clones in this sample may be carry-over from other donors' samples. CDR3s include the opening cysteine and the closing phenylalanine or tryptophan. D genes are given only for firm matches. The listing skips clone size in some rows; elsewhere it reads once, few, many or a size class.

cdr3_aa cdr3_nt clone_size j_call v_call d_call cdr3_length
CSVEGGDYSYNEQFF TGCAGCGTTGAAGGGGGGGACTATTCCTACAATGAGCAGTTCTTC . TRBJ2-1 TRBV29-1 TRBD2 15
CASSAPAGGLYEQYF TGTGCCAGCAGCGCCCCAGCGGGAGGCCTTTACGAGCAGTACTTC . TRBJ2-7 TRBV6-2/TRBV6-3 TRBD2 15
CASRFWTGYTF TGTGCCAGCAGGTTCTGGACAGGCTACACCTTC . TRBJ1-2 TRBV19 . 11
CASSPGLAGVYEQYF TGCGCCAGCAGCCCAGGCCTAGCGGGAGTCTACGAGCAGTACTTC . TRBJ2-7 TRBV4-3 TRBD2 15
CASNPLAGVGGYNEQFF TGTGCCAGCAATCCCTTAGCGGGAGTGGGGGGGTACAATGAGCAGTTCTTC . TRBJ2-1 TRBV6-5 TRBD2 17
CASSEQGFNHEQYF TGTGCCAGCAGTGAACAGGGGTTTAACCACGAGCAGTACTTC few TRBJ2-7 TRBV6-5 TRBD1 14
CASSLEGVRGQFF TGTGCCAGCAGCTTGGAGGGAGTGAGGGGGCAGTTCTTC . TRBJ2-1 TRBV5-4 . 13
CASSQSSGYTF TGTGCCAGCAGCCAGTCATCTGGCTACACCTTC . TRBJ1-2 TRBV3-1 . 11
CASSHSGEYTDTQYF TGTGCCAGCAGCCACTCTGGGGAGTACACAGATACGCAGTATTTT . TRBJ2-3 TRBV3-1 . 15
CASSSTRDNFYEQYF TGTGCCAGCAGCTCCACCCGGGACAACTTCTACGAGCAGTACTTC . TRBJ2-7 TRBV7-9 . 15
CSAREQGITYNEQFF TGCAGTGCTAGAGAACAGGGTATCACCTACAATGAGCAGTTCTTC . TRBJ2-1 TRBV20-1 . 15
CASSEASYAFF TGTGCCAGCAGTGAAGCTTCCTACGCTTTCTTT . TRBJ1-1 TRBV2 . 11
CASSVWNPAEAFF TGTGCCAGCAGTGTTTGGAACCCCGCTGAAGCTTTCTTT . TRBJ1-1 TRBV2 . 13
CSVGLEGSGQPQHF TGCAGCGTTGGCCTGGAGGGTTCAGGTCAGCCCCAGCATTTT few TRBJ1-5 TRBV29-1 . 14
CASSYSHPADQPQHF TGTGCCAGCAGTTACTCGCATCCGGCTGATCAGCCCCAGCATTTT few TRBJ1-5 TRBV6-6 . 15
CASSQKTDLFF TGTGCCAGCAGCCAAAAAACGGATCTGTTCTTC . TRBJ2-1 TRBV3-1 . 11
CASSWATGSYEQYF TGCGCCAGCAGCTGGGCGACAGGGTCGTACGAGCAGTACTTC . TRBJ2-7 TRBV5-1 TRBD1 14
CASRMGNFYEQYF TGTGCCAGCAGGATGGGGAATTTCTACGAGCAGTACTTC few TRBJ2-7 TRBV6-5 . 13
CSVDGGGDTQYF TGCAGCGTTGACGGGGGGGGGGATACGCAGTATTTT once TRBJ2-3 TRBV29-1 TRBD2 12
CASSLEPRGGGAFF TGTGCCAGCAGCTTAGAACCCAGGGGCGGGGGAGCTTTCTTT . TRBJ1-1 TRBV7-2 . 14
CASSSGLATTDTQYF TGTGCCAGCAGCTCGGGACTAGCGACCACAGATACGCAGTATTTT . TRBJ2-3 TRBV7-9 TRBD2 15
CASSPPDRHNEQFF TGTGCCAGCAGCCCCCCGGACAGGCACAATGAGCAGTTCTTC . TRBJ2-1 TRBV28 TRBD1 14
CASSLLGGKAGELFF TGTGCCAGCAGTTTACTAGGCGGGAAGGCCGGGGAGCTGTTTTTT few TRBJ2-2 TRBV27 . 15
CASRGGQRTDTQYF TGTGCCAGCAGGGGTGGACAGCGCACAGATACGCAGTATTTT once TRBJ2-3 TRBV12-3/TRBV12-4 . 14
CASSQGGGQGAGYTF TGCGCCAGCAGCCAAGGAGGCGGACAGGGTGCTGGCTACACCTTC many TRBJ1-2 TRBV4-3 TRBD1 15
CSARVGASTDTQYF TGCAGTGCTAGAGTTGGAGCCAGCACAGATACGCAGTATTTT many TRBJ2-3 TRBV20-1 . 14
CASSYRTSRVPSPDGANVLTF TGTGCCAGCAGTTACCGAACCTCCAGGGTCCCCTCCCCGGATGGGGCCAACGTCCTGACTTTC . TRBJ2-6 TRBV6-6 . 21
CASSSSVGREEYF TGTGCCAGCAGTTCTTCTGTAGGGAGGGAGGAGTACTTC few TRBJ2-7 TRBV27 TRBD2 13
CASNFRDRSYEQYF TGTGCCAGCAACTTCCGGGACAGGTCCTACGAGCAGTACTTC . TRBJ2-7 TRBV28 TRBD1 14
CASSRAGGADTQYF TGTGCCAGCTCACGAGCGGGGGGAGCAGATACGCAGTATTTT few TRBJ2-3 TRBV18 TRBD2 14
CASSQDISTNEKLFF TGCGCCAGCAGCCAAGACATAAGCACTAATGAAAAACTGTTTTTT . TRBJ1-4 TRBV4-3 . 15
CASRAQTGAYEQYF TGTGCCAGCAGGGCACAGACTGGGGCCTACGAGCAGTACTTC . TRBJ2-7 TRBV27 . 14
CASSLNLAGGRDTQYF TGTGCCAGCAGCTTAAATCTAGCGGGAGGTAGAGATACGCAGTATTTT . TRBJ2-3 TRBV7-8 TRBD2 16
CAWEAGTGSYGYTF TGTGCCTGGGAGGCCGGGACAGGCTCCTATGGCTACACCTTC . TRBJ1-2 TRBV30 TRBD1 14
CASRDRYEQYF TGTGCCAGCAGGGACAGATACGAGCAGTACTTC few TRBJ2-7 TRBV2 . 11
CASSQDRTGATEAFF TGCGCCAGCAGCCAAGATAGGACAGGGGCCACTGAAGCTTTCTTT few TRBJ1-1 TRBV4-3 TRBD1 15
CASSLGQGYNEQFF TGTGCCAGCAGCTTAGGACAGGGGTACAATGAGCAGTTCTTC . TRBJ2-1 TRBV11-3 TRBD1 14
CSARSTAYYSNQPQHF TGCAGTGCTAGAAGCACAGCCTATTATAGCAATCAGCCCCAGCATTTT . TRBJ1-5 TRBV20-1 . 16
CASSPLGQGPNTEAFF TGTGCCAGCAGCCCCCTGGGGCAGGGGCCGAACACTGAAGCTTTCTTT . TRBJ1-1 TRBV6-5 . 16
CASRGDRVGNQPQHF TGTGCCAGCAGGGGGGACAGGGTGGGAAATCAGCCCCAGCATTTT . TRBJ1-5 TRBV2 TRBD1 15
CASLKGGTEAFF TGTGCCAGCCTTAAAGGAGGGACTGAAGCTTTCTTT few TRBJ1-1 TRBV28 . 12
CAISEARGPDTQYF TGTGCCATCAGTGAGGCGCGGGGGCCAGATACGCAGTATTTT . TRBJ2-3 TRBV10-3 . 14
CASGRATGANVLTF TGTGCCAGCGGGAGGGCCACTGGGGCCAACGTCCTGACTTTC . TRBJ2-6 TRBV7-2 TRBD2 14
CASYRGTRNEKLFF TGTGCCAGCTACCGCGGGACACGAAATGAAAAACTGTTTTTT . TRBJ1-4 TRBV6-6 . 14
CASSLKGGGYNEQFF TGTGCCAGCAGCTTAAAAGGGGGCGGATACAATGAGCAGTTCTTC . TRBJ2-1 TRBV7-3 TRBD1 15
CASSFSEYNEQFF TGTGCCAGCAGTTTCTCCGAATACAATGAGCAGTTCTTC . TRBJ2-1 TRBV12-3/TRBV12-4 . 13
CASSPTLYSNQPQHF TGTGCCAGTAGCCCCACACTATATAGCAATCAGCCCCAGCATTTT few TRBJ1-5 TRBV19 . 15
CASSLPGDSYEQYF TGTGCCAGCAGTCTTCCAGGGGACTCCTACGAGCAGTACTTC . TRBJ2-7 TRBV28 . 14
CASRGGLAVAKNIQYF TGTGCCAGCAGAGGCGGACTAGCGGTAGCCAAAAACATTCAGTACTTC . TRBJ2-4 TRBV6-2/TRBV6-3 TRBD2 16
CASSPRDRVYNEQFF TGTGCCAGCAGCCCCCGGGACAGGGTATACAATGAGCAGTTCTTC . TRBJ2-1 TRBV7-9 TRBD1 15
CSVERQGITEAFF TGCAGCGTTGAGCGACAGGGGATCACTGAAGCTTTCTTT few TRBJ1-1 TRBV29-1 TRBD1 13
CSAQQGGSNEKLFF TGCAGTGCTCAACAGGGAGGGAGTAATGAAAAACTGTTTTTT . TRBJ1-4 TRBV20-1 . 14
CASSLGNSNQPQHF TGTGCCAGCAGCTTGGGGAATAGCAATCAGCCCCAGCATTTT . TRBJ1-5 TRBV12-3/TRBV12-4 . 14
CASSPATVETQYF TGTGCCAGCTCACCCGCGACGGTGGAGACGCAGTATTTT . TRBJ2-3 TRBV18 . 13
CASSLLGAGEQFF TGTGCCAGCAGCCTCCTTGGAGCAGGCGAGCAGTTCTTC few TRBJ2-1 TRBV7-2 . 13